This T cell receptor beta chain was sequenced in a study of blood T cells in healthy people across ages. Whole-study findings and limits: With unsorted PBMCs, a conclusive comparison of naive versus antigen-experienced cells was not possible. Age showed a roughly linear inverse relationship with TCR beta diversity per million T cells. Long-lived donors had more naive CD4+ cells and higher diversity than aged donors.

PCR was performed a second time for 7 to 11 cycles using a sample-barcoded 5' primer and a J-beta primer mix. A single record per CDR3 protein comes from TCRdb applying MiXCR to the 5' RACE reads. The sample records hundreds of thousands of distinct CDR3 sequences, just under 25% being singletons. As regards this clonotype: The antigen remains unidentified.

Germline CDR1 LGHDT, CDR2 YNNKEL (reference sequence). This CDR3 is built from 13 residues. This sample also appeared in a second study, on T cells of mothers and their children. That source reports: At about 1.5 ug per 15 ul, all of the extracted RNA went into cDNA synthesis.

The V and J genes are TRBV3-1 and TRBJ2-5, with D perhaps given as TRBD1 or TRBD2 (5 bases each). The J call is doubtful: the DNA matches TRBJ2-1 better. The sequence was obtained from a boy aged 10-17 years in good health. Sequenced: blood. The CDR3 sequence: CASSQGGVVEQFF. In nucleotides, the CDR3 is TGTGCCAGCAGCCAAGGAGGGGTAGTTGAGCAGTTCTTC.